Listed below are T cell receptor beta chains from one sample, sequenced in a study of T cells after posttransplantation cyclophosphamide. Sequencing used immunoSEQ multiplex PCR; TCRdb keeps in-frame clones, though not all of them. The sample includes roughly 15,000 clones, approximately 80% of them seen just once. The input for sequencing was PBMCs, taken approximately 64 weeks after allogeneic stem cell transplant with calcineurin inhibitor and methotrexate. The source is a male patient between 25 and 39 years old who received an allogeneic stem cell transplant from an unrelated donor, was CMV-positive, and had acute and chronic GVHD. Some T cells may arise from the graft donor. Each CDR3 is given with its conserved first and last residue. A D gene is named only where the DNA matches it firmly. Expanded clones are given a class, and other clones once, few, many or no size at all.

TGTGCCAGCAGTCACATGACAGGGAAAGGCGTATATGGCTACACCTTC CASSHMTGKGVYGYTF TRBJ1-2 TRBV6-6 . TRBD1
TGTGCCAGCAGCATTAACAGCTTTATCACTAGCGGGAGACAGAATGAGCAGTTCTTC CASSINSFITSGRQNEQFF TRBJ2-1 TRBV27 . TRBD2
TGTGCCAGCAGTTACTCGGCGGGAGACTACGAGCAGTACTTC CASSYSAGDYEQYF TRBJ2-7 TRBV6-6 . TRBD2
TGTGCCAGCAGCGTAGTTGGTAGCGGGGGGTTAAGCTCCTACAATGAGCAGTTCTTC CASSVVGSGGLSSYNEQFF TRBJ2-1 TRBV9 once TRBD2
TGTGCCAGCAGTCGATCGGACAGAACTAACTATGGCTACACCTTC CASSRSDRTNYGYTF TRBJ1-2 TRBV6-5 . .
TGTGCCACCAGCAGGGGGGCCTTGAACACTGAAGCTTTCTTT CATSRGALNTEAFF TRBJ1-1 TRBV15 once .
TGCAGCGTTTGGATTCAGGGCTATGGCTACACCTTC CSVWIQGYGYTF TRBJ1-2 TRBV29-1 . .
TGTGCCAGCAGCTTAGGGCCGGGGACCGGGGAGCTGTTTTTT CASSLGPGTGELFF TRBJ2-2 TRBV7-2 once .
TGTGCCAGCACCGGGGTCGGGCTCTCGGGCTACACCTTC CASTGVGLSGYTF TRBJ1-2 TRBV6-5 . .
TGTGCCAGCAGCATGGACAGGGGCACTGAAGCTTTCTTT CASSMDRGTEAFF TRBJ1-1 TRBV5-4 . TRBD1
TGTGCCAGCAGCTTACAGTACCAAGAGACCCAGTACTTC CASSLQYQETQYF TRBJ2-5 TRBV7-2 . .
TGTGCCAGCAGCGTACGCCTGGACCTGACAGGAAAAGGTAACACCGGGGAGCTGTTTTTT CASSVRLDLTGKGNTGELFF TRBJ2-2 TRBV9 . .
TGTGCCACCAGCACGGGGGGGGACGTAGATACGCAGTATTTT CATSTGGDVDTQYF TRBJ2-3 TRBV15 . TRBD2
TGTGCCAGTAGTATAGCTAGCGGGATGATCTACGAGCAGTACTTC CASSIASGMIYEQYF TRBJ2-7 TRBV19 . TRBD2
TGTGCCAGCAGCTCCTCCGGGACAGGGAACTACGAGCAGTACTTC CASSSSGTGNYEQYF TRBJ2-7 TRBV7-2 . TRBD1
TGCAGCGCCGACCCGGGACAGAGAATTAACACTGAAGCTTTCTTT CSADPGQRINTEAFF TRBJ1-1 TRBV29-1 . TRBD1
TGTGCCAGCAGCGTAGTTGGAGACCTCTCCTACAATGAGCAGTTCTTC CASSVVGDLSYNEQFF TRBJ2-1 TRBV9 . .
TGTGCCAGCAGCCCCCGACAGGTATATAGCAATCAGCCCCAGCATTTT CASSPRQVYSNQPQHF TRBJ1-5 TRBV9 . .
TGCGCCACAAGTAGGGACTCCCAAATGTCAGATACGCAGTATTTT CATSRDSQMSDTQYF TRBJ2-3 TRBV5-1 few .
TGTGCCTGGAGTTCTAGCGGGAGTGTCTATGATACGCAGTATTTT CAWSSSGSVYDTQYF TRBJ2-3 TRBV30 . TRBD2
TGTGCCGTAGGACAGGCCGAGGGAGGCTATGGCTACACCTTC CAVGQAEGGYGYTF TRBJ1-2 TRBV6-5 . TRBD1
TGTGCCAGCAGCGACCGACAGGAGCCAACTAATGAAAAACTGTTTTTT CASSDRQEPTNEKLFF TRBJ1-4 TRBV7-6 . .
TGTGCCAGCAGTCAGGACAGCCATTACTCCTACGAGCAGTACTTC CASSQDSHYSYEQYF TRBJ2-7 TRBV6-5 . .
TGTGCCAGCAGCTTCCCAAGCGGGGGACAAGAGACCCAGTACTTC CASSFPSGGQETQYF TRBJ2-5 TRBV14 . TRBD2
TGTGCCAGCAGTTGGACAGGGCATAGCAATCAGCCCCAGCATTTT CASSWTGHSNQPQHF TRBJ1-5 TRBV27 . TRBD1
TGTGCCAGCAGTTTCTTGAACAGGAGGAACACTGAAGCTTTCTTT CASSFLNRRNTEAFF TRBJ1-1 TRBV27 . .
TGTGCCAGCAGTTCAAGCGGGGGGGTAACAGATACGCAGTATTTT CASSSSGGVTDTQYF TRBJ2-3 TRBV6-5 . TRBD2
TGTGCCAGCAGCTTCTCAGGGGACGAGCAGTACTTC CASSFSGDEQYF TRBJ2-7 TRBV7-6 once .
TGTGCCAGCAGCTTAGAAGGGGTACAAGAGACCCAGTACTTC CASSLEGVQETQYF TRBJ2-5 TRBV7-9 . .
TGTGCCAGCAGTTACTCGACTATTGGCTACGAGCAATACTTC CASSYSTIGYEQYF TRBJ2-5 TRBV6-5 . .
TGTGCCAGCTCACCACTGGGGAGGGGCACTGAAGCTTTCTTT CASSPLGRGTEAFF TRBJ1-1 TRBV18 . .
TGCAGCGGACGACAGGGGAACTATGGCTACACCTTC CSGRQGNYGYTF TRBJ1-2 TRBV29-1 . TRBD1
TGTGCCAGCAGCCAAACAGGCCACTATGGCTACACCTTC CASSQTGHYGYTF TRBJ1-2 TRBV9 . .
TGTGCCAGCCGCCTCAGTAGCGGGGGAGTTCCCTACGAGCAGTACTTC CASRLSSGGVPYEQYF TRBJ2-7 TRBV7-2 . TRBD2
TGTGCCAGCAGATTGATACTTGGCGGGGAGCTGTTTTTT CASRLILGGELFF TRBJ2-2 TRBV2 . .
TGTGCCAGCAGCTTCCGTATTCGGGATGAGCAGTTCTTC CASSFRIRDEQFF TRBJ2-1 TRBV11-3 . .
TGCGCCACTGGGACAGGGAGGGAGGAAAAACTGTTTTTT CATGTGREEKLFF TRBJ1-4 TRBV10-2 . TRBD1
TGCAGCGTTCTGGTAGCGGGATCCGGGGAGCTGTTTTTT CSVLVAGSGELFF TRBJ2-2 TRBV29-1 . TRBD2
TGTGCCTGGACGGGGGAGAGCAGCACTGAAGCTTTCTTT CAWTGESSTEAFF TRBJ1-1 TRBV30 . .
TGTGCCAGTCGGACAGGTTCTGGAAACACCATATATTTT CASRTGSGNTIYF TRBJ1-3 TRBV6-5 . TRBD1
TGCGCCACGAGATCGGGGAGGGGCTGGGACGAGCAGTACTTC CATRSGRGWDEQYF TRBJ2-7 TRBV5-1 . TRBD2
TGTGCCAGCAGCTCTTGGGCCTACACAGATACGCAGTATTTT CASSSWAYTDTQYF TRBJ2-3 TRBV7-2 . .
TGTGCCAGCAGTGCCGGGTCTGGGGCCAACGTCCTGACTTTC CASSAGSGANVLTF TRBJ2-6 TRBV25-1 . .
TGCGCCAGCAGCCAGATTCGACTAGTCCGGGGGGATGAGCAGTTCTTC CASSQIRLVRGDEQFF TRBJ2-1 TRBV4-3 . TRBD2
TGTGCCAGCAGTACCGGGTACCTCACCGGGGAGCTGTTTTTT CASSTGYLTGELFF TRBJ2-2 TRBV6-6 . .
TGTGCCAGCTCCGCGGGGAGGGGAGCTAACTATGGCTACACCTTC CASSAGRGANYGYTF TRBJ1-2 TRBV25-1 . .
TGTGCCAGCAGCGCGGGGGGGAACACTGAAGCTTTCTTT CASSAGGNTEAFF TRBJ1-1 TRBV7-6 few .
TGTGCCAGCTCACCGGAACTCGGACAGGGGAACACTGAAGCTTTCTTT CASSPELGQGNTEAFF TRBJ1-1 TRBV18 . TRBD1
TGTGCCAGCAGCCAAGGAGCAGGGGGCACAGATACGCAGTATTTT CASSQGAGGTDTQYF TRBJ2-3 TRBV14 . .
TGTGCCAGCAGTTTCGAAGGGGACAGTGGGATAAGACCCCTCCACTTT CASSFEGDSGIRPLHF TRBJ1-6 TRBV6-5 . TRBD1
TGTGCCAGCAGCGTCATCACAGCAGGGGGAGTGAACACTGAAGCTTTCTTT CASSVITAGGVNTEAFF TRBJ1-1 TRBV9 . TRBD1
TGCGCCAGTGGGTTGACAGGACTGAACACTGAAGCTTTCTTT CASGLTGLNTEAFF TRBJ1-1 TRBV4-3 . .
TGCGCCAGCAGCGAGACCGGGGAGCTGTTTTTT CASSETGELFF TRBJ2-2 TRBV4-3 . .
TGTGCCTGGAGTGTATTACAGGGATACACCGGGGAGCTGTTTTTT CAWSVLQGYTGELFF TRBJ2-2 TRBV30 . .
TGTGCCAGCGGCCGTACCGGGACAGGGGGCCATAATTCACCCCTCCACTTT CASGRTGTGGHNSPLHF TRBJ1-6 TRBV27 few TRBD1
TGCGCCAGCAGCTTGAATTCCGGGGTTACTGAAGCTTTCTTT CASSLNSGVTEAFF TRBJ1-1 TRBV5-1 . .
TGTGCCAGCAGTTTATGGACAGGTGGGGATTCTAATTATGGCTACACCTTC CASSLWTGGDSNYGYTF TRBJ1-2 TRBV28 . .
TGTGCCAGCGGGAGACAGGGGTTAACCGGGGAGCTGTTTTTT CASGRQGLTGELFF TRBJ2-2 TRBV11-2 . TRBD1
TGTGCCAGCAGGGGGAGGGATGCAGAGACCCAGTACTTC CASRGRDAETQYF TRBJ2-5 TRBV27 . TRBD2
TGTGCCAGCAGCGGGGGGGGCTACGAGCAGTACTTC CASSGGGYEQYF TRBJ2-7 TRBV5-6 . TRBD2